The T cell receptor beta chain described here comes from a study of blood T cell repertoires in COVID-19. About the research overall: Spain, Italy and the United States supplied samples that represented acute and convalescent COVID-19. The cDNA or gDNA used as material had been derived from T cells, B-cell-depleted T cells, or PBMCs.

CDR3 size: 19 residues. V lost 0 bases, J lost 5 bases, and 22 bases lay in between. Germline CDR1 SEHNR, CDR2 FQNEAQ (reference sequence). Authors' processing steps: How many nucleated cells were present was estimated from reference gene primer amplification. Profiled with immunoSEQ multiplex PCR; TCRdb holds only in-frame clones, not every one. From that table come the V and J calls and clone size; the DNA was used to work out D and trimming. The table shows about 95,000 clones, with roughly nine tenths occurring only once. The sequence was obtained from a woman in her sixties or seventies with acute or convalescent COVID-19. The J gene is TRBJ1-4, the V gene TRBV7-9, with TRBD1 as a possible D gene (5 bases). Sequencing input: peripheral blood. For the CDR3, the DNA is TGTGCCAGCAGCTTAGCTGATAGTCAGGGTGGGCCTTTGAATGAAAAACTGTTTTTT. This translates into CASSLADSQGGPLNEKLFF.